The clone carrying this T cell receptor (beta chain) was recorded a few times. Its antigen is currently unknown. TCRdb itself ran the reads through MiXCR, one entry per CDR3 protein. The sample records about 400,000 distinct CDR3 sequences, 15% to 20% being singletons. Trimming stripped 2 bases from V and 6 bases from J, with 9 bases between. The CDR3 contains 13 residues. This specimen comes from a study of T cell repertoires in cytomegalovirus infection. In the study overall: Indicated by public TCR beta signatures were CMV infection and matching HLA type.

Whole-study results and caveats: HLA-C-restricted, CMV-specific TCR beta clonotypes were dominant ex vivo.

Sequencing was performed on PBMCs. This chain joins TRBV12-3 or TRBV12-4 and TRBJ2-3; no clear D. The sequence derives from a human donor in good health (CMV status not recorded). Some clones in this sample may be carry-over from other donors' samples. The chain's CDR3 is CASSLSQLDTQYF. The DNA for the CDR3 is TGTGCCAGCAGTTTATCGCAGCTGGATACGCAGTATTTT.